This T cell receptor beta chain is from a study of cytomegalovirus exposure and HLA in healthy donors. The CDR3 has 16 residues. CDR1 and CDR2 from the germline V gene are SNHLY and FYNNEI. Trimming took 4 bases from V and 0 from J; bases not matched to a gene: 2. Findings of the study overall: Some TCR beta chains (around 180 of them) were listed as cytomegalovirus-associated. Some public TCRs appeared in many individuals, while most sequences were rare.

Method: immunoSEQ multiplex PCR; TCRdb's copy keeps in-frame clones and lacks some. The data contain some 140,000 clones, around 85% of them singletons. Only a few counts were recorded for this clone. Antigen unknown. This TCR was recovered from a man aged 18 to 29 in good health and CMV-seronegative. The V call is TRBV2, the J call TRBJ2-7; 14 bases line up with TRBD2. The specimen was PBMCs. The CDR3 loop is CASSGTSGRSSYEQYF. The CDR3 bases are TGTGCCAGCAGTGGGACTAGCGGGAGGAGCTCCTACGAGCAGTACTTC.